This TCR beta chain was sequenced in a study of blood T cells in healthy people across ages. V lost 3 bases to trimming and J lost 6 bases; unmatched junction nucleotides: 7. Looked up from germline, CDR1 is DFQATT and CDR2 is SNEGSKA (reference sequence). There are 13 residues in the CDR3. The donors, healthy Caucasians from Russia, were aged about 6 to 95. Study results and caveats: Any conclusive comparison of naive versus antigen-experienced cells was prevented by using unsorted PBMCs. As age increased, TCR beta diversity per million T cells fell in a roughly linear fashion.

This clonotype was recorded a few times. Antigen specificity is unknown. With a J-beta primer mix and a sample-barcoded 5' primer, a second PCR ran about 6 to 11 cycles. All samples yielded 2.5 million or more CDR3-containing paired-end reads. TCRdb processed the 5' RACE reads anew with MiXCR; each CDR3 protein has one entry. Found here are fewer than 2,000,000 distinct CDR3 sequences, roughly two fifths of them singletons; the top ten hold under 25%. The receptor comes from a human donor in good health. The sample comprised blood. The rearrangement joins TRBV20-1 to TRBJ2-7; 8 positions match TRBD2. This CDR3 reads CSASSTSEREQYF. The DNA of the CDR3 is TGCAGTGCTAGTTCGACTAGCGAACGCGAGCAGTACTTC.